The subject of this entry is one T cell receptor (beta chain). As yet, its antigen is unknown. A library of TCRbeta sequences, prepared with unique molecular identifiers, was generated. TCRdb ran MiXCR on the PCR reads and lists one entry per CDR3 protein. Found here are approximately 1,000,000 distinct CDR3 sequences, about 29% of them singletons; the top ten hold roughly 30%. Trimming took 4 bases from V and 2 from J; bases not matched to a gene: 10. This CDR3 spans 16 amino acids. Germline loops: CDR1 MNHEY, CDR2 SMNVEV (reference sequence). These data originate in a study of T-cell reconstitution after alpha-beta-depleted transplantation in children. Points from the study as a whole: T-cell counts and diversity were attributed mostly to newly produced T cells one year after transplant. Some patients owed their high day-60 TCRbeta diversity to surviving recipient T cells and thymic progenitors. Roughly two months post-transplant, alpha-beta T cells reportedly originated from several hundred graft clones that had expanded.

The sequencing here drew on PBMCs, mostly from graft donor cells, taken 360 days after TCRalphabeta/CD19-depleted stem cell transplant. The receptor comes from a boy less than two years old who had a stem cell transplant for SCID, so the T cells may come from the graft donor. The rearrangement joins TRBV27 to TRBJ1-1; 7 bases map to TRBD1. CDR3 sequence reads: CASSSRTGQPNTEAFF. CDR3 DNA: TGTGCCAGCAGTTCCCGGACAGGACAACCCAACACTGAAGCTTTCTTT.